These 22 T cell receptor beta chains came from one sample sequenced in a study of response to subunit inactivated influenza vaccine. One entry per CDR3 protein results from TCRdb running MiXCR on the RT-PCR reads. This table has a few hundred thousand distinct CDR3 sequences, 21% appearing once. The sequenced sample was PBMCs from blood, obtained roughly 20 months after vaccination. These receptors all stem from a man aged 50-75 years who received an inactivated influenza vaccine.

This clonotype was found a few times. This sequence joins TRBV20-1 and TRBJ1-5; no definite D call. Germline V CDR1 and CDR2: DFQATT, SNEGSKA (reference sequence). The CDR3 runs to 16 residues. The V and J ends lost 6 bases and 1 base respectively, with 19 bases between them. Here the CDR3 reads CSASRGTGRSNQPQHF. In nucleotides, the CDR3 is TGCAGTGCGTCACGGGGTACGGGAAGGAGCAATCAGCCCCAGCATTTT.

The rearrangement uses TRBV19 and TRBJ2-6, with 11 nucleotides matching TRBD1. The ends lost 6 bases at V and 1 base at J; junction bases unmatched: 8. The CDR3 is 18 amino acids. The germline V gene has CDR1 LNHDA and CDR2 SQIVND (reference sequence). The CDR3 is CASSPWRDRGSGANVLTF. CDR3 DNA sequence: TGTGCCAGTAGCCCTTGGCGGGACAGGGGGTCTGGGGCCAACGTCCTGACTTTC.

The chain combines TRBV12-3 or TRBV12-4 with TRBJ1-4, with 9 bases lining up with TRBD1. This CDR3 spans 17 amino acids. The V gene end was trimmed by 5 bases and the J gene end by 8 bases; junction bases not matched to a gene: 15. The chain's CDR3 is CASSPRPGTGIAEKLFF. For the CDR3, the DNA is TGTGCCAGCAGTCCGCGTCCCGGGACAGGGATCGCAGAAAAACTGTTTTTT.

The V and J genes are TRBV28 and TRBJ2-4; D possibly uses TRBD1 or TRBD2 (5 bases each). Per germline, CDR1 MDHEN and CDR2 SYDVKM. Trimming stripped 4 bases from V and 4 bases from J, with 14 bases between. The CDR3 spans 15 residues. The CDR3 coding sequence is TGTGCCAGCAGTTCCAGGGACGCTGGTAAAAACATTCAGTACTTC. Translation gives CASSSRDAGKNIQYF. Full variable domain (missing parts from reference TRBV28 and TRBJ2-4): DVKVTQSSRYLVKRTGEKVFLECVQDMDHENMFWYRQDPGLGLRLIYFSYDVKMKEKGDIPEGYSVSREKKERFSLILESASTNQTSMYLCASSSRDAGKNIQYFGAGTRLSVL.

This chain links TRBV20-1 with TRBJ2-7; TRBD2 agrees at 11 bases. The J segment lost 3 bases and the V segment lost 5 bases, leaving 6 bases of the junction unmatched. CDR1 is DFQATT, CDR2 SNEGSKA, per germline (reference sequence). This CDR3 region has 14 residues. CDR3 in DNA: TGCAGTGCTGCCCCTAGCGGGGGGATCTACGAGCAGTACTTC. Translating gives CSAAPSGGIYEQYF.

The chain combines TRBV11-1 with TRBJ1-4; D is uncertain. Germline loops: CDR1 SGHAT, CDR2 FQDESV (reference sequence). Trimming took off 0 bases at V and 0 bases at J, with 17 bases between the two ends. This CDR3 contains 19 residues. The CDR3 is CASSLANRAGDATNEKLFF. The DNA for the CDR3 is TGTGCCAGCAGCTTAGCCAATCGGGCGGGAGATGCAACTAATGAAAAACTGTTTTTT.

This clonotype occurred many times. This chain uses TRBV4-3 with TRBJ1-2; D gene uncertain. CDR3 size: 17 residues. The V and J ends lost 0 bases and 6 bases respectively, with 20 bases between them. CDR1 is LGHNA and CDR2 is YSLEER in the germline V gene. The CDR3 spells CASSQDHGGRRFNGYTF. For the CDR3, the DNA is TGCGCCAGCAGCCAAGACCACGGAGGTCGAAGGTTCAATGGCTACACCTTC.

The chain combines TRBV20-1 with TRBJ1-5, with D unresolved. CDR3 length: 13 amino acids. With 5 bases removed from V and 2 bases from J, the gap between germline ends came to 10 bases. Germline-derived CDR1 and CDR2 are DFQATT and SNEGSKA (reference sequence). CDR3 in amino acids: CSAWPRRNQPQHF. The CDR3 DNA sequence: TGCAGTGCTTGGCCCAGGCGCAATCAGCCCCAGCATTTT.

CDR3 nucleotides: TGTGCCAGCAGTTTAAGCTCGCGGTTAGGCCTCAGAGTGGCTTTCTTT. This gives the protein CASSLSSRLGLRVAFF. The chain recombines TRBV12-3 or TRBV12-4 with TRBJ1-1; no clear D. There are 16 residues in the CDR3. V lost 2 bases and J 11 bases, leaving 24 bases between the germline ends.

This rearrangement joins TRBV4-3 to TRBJ1-5, with D perhaps matching TRBD1 (5 bases). The germline V gene encodes CDR1 LGHNA and CDR2 YSLEER. The CDR3 is 14 amino acids. Between the trimmed V and J ends, which lost 0 bases and 7 bases, there was a span of 10 bases. The DNA of the CDR3 is TGCGCCAGCAGCCAAGACGGGGCAGAACAGCCCCAGCATTTT. This translates into CASSQDGAEQPQHF.

This clonotype has ten or more counts. The rearrangement uses TRBV7-8 and TRBJ2-2; possibly TRBD2 for D (6 bases). The CDR3 length is 14 residues. CDR1 SGHVS and CDR2 FQNEAQ come from the germline V gene. Trimming cost V 5 bases and J 3 bases, with 10 bases left between them. The CDR3 nucleotides read TGTGCCAGCAGCCCGACTAGTTACACCGGGGAGCTGTTTTTT. Encoded protein: CASSPTSYTGELFF.

This clonotype was observed a few times. The V call is TRBV20-1, the J call TRBJ1-5; 10 nucleotides line up with TRBD1. Germline V gene data show CDR1 as DFQATT and CDR2 as SNEGSKA (reference sequence). CDR3 length equals 14 residues. Trimming removed 6 bases from V and 4 bases from J; junction bases left unmatched: 6. CDR3: CSAPRTGGNQPQHF. The DNA of the CDR3 is TGCAGTGCACCCCGGACAGGGGGAAATCAGCCCCAGCATTTT.

The rearrangement links TRBV28 to TRBJ2-7; no firm D call. The V end was cut by 5 bases, the J end by 0 bases, with 14 bases between. Germline V CDR1 and CDR2: MDHEN, SYDVKM. The CDR3 has 15 residues. This chain's CDR3 is CASSPLRTGSYEQYF. The DNA for the CDR3 is TGTGCCAGCAGTCCTCTCCGTACGGGCTCCTACGAGCAGTACTTC.

This clonotype was detected only a few times. V gene TRBV12-3 or TRBV12-4 combines with J gene TRBJ1-1; 9 nucleotides agree with TRBD1. The CDR3 runs 17 residues. J lost 2 bases, V lost 2 bases, and 9 bases had no gene match. CDR3: CASSLSFTGGFNTEAFF. For the CDR3, the DNA is TGTGCCAGCAGTTTATCTTTTACAGGGGGCTTTAACACTGAAGCTTTCTTT.

This chain joins TRBV3-1 and TRBJ1-6, with no clear D. The CDR3 extends over 14 amino acids. Between the trimmed V and J ends, which lost 0 bases and 9 bases, there was a span of 9 bases. Germline V lookup: CDR1 LGHDT, CDR2 YNNKEL (reference sequence). CDR3 sequence: CASSQDRIFSPLHF. As DNA, the CDR3 is TGTGCCAGCAGCCAAGATAGGATTTTTTCACCCCTCCACTTT.

This clonotype was seen a handful of times. The rearrangement uses TRBV5-1 and TRBJ2-2, with D possibly TRBD1 on 6 matching bases. The CDR3 sequence is 15 residues long. Germline values: CDR1 SGHRS, CDR2 YFSETQ. Trimming cost V 4 bases and J 3 bases, with 13 bases left between them. DNA of the CDR3: TGCGCCAGCAGCCTCCGGGACATCCACACCGGGGAGCTGTTTTTT. Encoded protein: CASSLRDIHTGELFF.

V and J are TRBV7-6 and TRBJ2-1; unclear D gene. Germline CDR1 SGHVS, CDR2 FNYEAQ. This CDR3 contains 13 residues. V shed 3 bases and J shed 7 bases, with 10 bases lying between them. The CDR3 DNA reads as TGTGCCAGCAGCTTTCACGGTGGGAATGAGCAGTTCTTC. Encoded protein: CASSFHGGNEQFF. The whole variable domain, remainder taken from reference TRBV7-6 and TRBJ2-1, is GAGVSQSPRYKVTKRGQDVALRCDPISGHVSLYWYRQALGQGPEFLTYFNYEAQQDKSGLPNDRFSAERPEGSISTLTIQRTEQRDSAMYRCASSFHGGNEQFFGPGTRLTVL.

The CDR3 reads CASSLKIPDEKLFF. CDR3 sequence (DNA): TGCGCCAGCAGCTTGAAGATACCCGACGAAAAACTGTTTTTT. The chain is built from TRBV5-1 and TRBJ1-4; D is unresolved. Trimming took 1 base from V and 8 from J, leaving 12 bases between them. The germline gives CDR1 SGHRS, CDR2 YFSETQ. The CDR3 contains 14 residues.

This clonotype was observed a handful of times. The chain combines TRBV27 with TRBJ2-3; weak D call: TRBD1 (6 bases). The germline gives CDR1 MNHEY, CDR2 SMNVEV (reference sequence). The ends were cut back, 10 bases at V and 4 bases at J, with 18 bases in the middle. The CDR3 sequence is 14 residues long. The DNA for the CDR3 is TGTGCCATCAAGGACTTGGGGGCCCCAGATACGCAGTATTTT. It yields the protein CAIKDLGAPDTQYF.

This clonotype was seen a handful of times. This chain uses TRBV5-1 with TRBJ1-2, with a weak D call TRBD1 (5 bases). Germline loops: CDR1 SGHRS, CDR2 YFSETQ. The V end was cut by 4 bases, the J end by 0 bases, with 10 bases between. This CDR3 contains 14 residues. The CDR3 DNA follows: TGCGCCAGCAGCCCTGACAGTACTAACTATGGCTACACCTTC. The encoded protein is CASSPDSTNYGYTF.

A few counts support this clonotype. V usage is TRBV7-2 and J usage is TRBJ1-1; 8 nucleotides match TRBD1. The CDR3 is made up of 15 amino acids. The germline gives CDR1 SGHTA, CDR2 FQGNSA. J was trimmed by 4 bases and V by 6 bases; bases with no gene match: 10. The CDR3 DNA sequence: TGTGCCAGCAGAAAGCGGACAGGGATGGGCACTGAAGCTTTCTTT. Translation gives CASRKRTGMGTEAFF.

This clonotype has more than one count but fewer than ten. The V and J genes are TRBV6-1 and TRBJ1-2; possibly TRBD1 for D (5 bases). Deletions cut 5 bases from V and 1 base from J, with 11 bases between. The CDR3 consists of 14 residues. Germline-derived CDR1 and CDR2 are MNHNS and SASEGT. CDR3 region: CASSPGFGNYGYTF. The DNA of the CDR3 is TGTGCCAGCAGTCCAGGGTTTGGTAACTATGGCTACACCTTC.